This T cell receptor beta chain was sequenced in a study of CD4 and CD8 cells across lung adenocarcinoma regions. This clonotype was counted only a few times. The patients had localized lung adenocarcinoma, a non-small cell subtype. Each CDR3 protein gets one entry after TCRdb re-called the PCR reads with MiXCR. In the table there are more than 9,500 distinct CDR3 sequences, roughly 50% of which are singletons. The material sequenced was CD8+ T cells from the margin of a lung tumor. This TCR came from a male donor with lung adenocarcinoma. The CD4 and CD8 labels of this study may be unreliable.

CDR3 in DNA: TGTGCCAGCAGCTTATCCATCAGTAACTATGGCTACACCTTC. It is translated as CASSLSISNYGYTF. The chain links TRBV11-2 to TRBJ1-2; D is ambiguous. The CDR3 spans 14 residues. V was shortened by 2 bases and J by 1 base, with 8 bases between the two germline ends. Germline V gene sequence: CDR1 SGHAT, CDR2 FQNNGV.